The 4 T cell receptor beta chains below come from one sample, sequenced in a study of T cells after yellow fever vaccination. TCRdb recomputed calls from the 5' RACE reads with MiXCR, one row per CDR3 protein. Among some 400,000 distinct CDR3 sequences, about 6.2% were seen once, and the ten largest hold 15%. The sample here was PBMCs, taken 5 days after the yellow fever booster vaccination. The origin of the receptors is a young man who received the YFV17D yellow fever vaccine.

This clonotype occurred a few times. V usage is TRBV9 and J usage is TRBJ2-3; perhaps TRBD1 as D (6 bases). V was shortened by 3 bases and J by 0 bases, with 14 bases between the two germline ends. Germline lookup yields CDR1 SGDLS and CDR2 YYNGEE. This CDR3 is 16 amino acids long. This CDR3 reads CASSETTGPSTDTQYF. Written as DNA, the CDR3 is TGTGCCAGCAGCGAGACAACAGGGCCTAGCACAGATACGCAGTATTTT.

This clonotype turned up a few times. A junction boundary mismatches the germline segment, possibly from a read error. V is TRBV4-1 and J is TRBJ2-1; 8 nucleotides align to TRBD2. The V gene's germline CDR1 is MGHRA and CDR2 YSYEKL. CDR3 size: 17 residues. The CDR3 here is CASRQGAAGTSYNEQFF. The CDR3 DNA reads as TGCGCCAGCAGGCAAGGAGCTGCCGGGACTAGCTACAATGAGCAGTTCTTC.

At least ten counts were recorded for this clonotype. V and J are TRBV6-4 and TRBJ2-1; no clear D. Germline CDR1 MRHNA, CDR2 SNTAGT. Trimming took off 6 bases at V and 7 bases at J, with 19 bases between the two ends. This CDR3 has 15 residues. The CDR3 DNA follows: TGTGCCAGCAGCGCCCTCGTCGGTCCTCCTAATGAGCAGTTCTTC. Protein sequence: CASSALVGPPNEQFF.

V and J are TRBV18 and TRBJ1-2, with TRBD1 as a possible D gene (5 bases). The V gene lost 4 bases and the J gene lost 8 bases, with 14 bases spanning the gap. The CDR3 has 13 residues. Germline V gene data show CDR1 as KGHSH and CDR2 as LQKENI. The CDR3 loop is CASSLGTVEGYTF. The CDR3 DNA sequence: TGTGCCAGCTCACTCGGGACCGTGGAGGGCTACACCTTC.